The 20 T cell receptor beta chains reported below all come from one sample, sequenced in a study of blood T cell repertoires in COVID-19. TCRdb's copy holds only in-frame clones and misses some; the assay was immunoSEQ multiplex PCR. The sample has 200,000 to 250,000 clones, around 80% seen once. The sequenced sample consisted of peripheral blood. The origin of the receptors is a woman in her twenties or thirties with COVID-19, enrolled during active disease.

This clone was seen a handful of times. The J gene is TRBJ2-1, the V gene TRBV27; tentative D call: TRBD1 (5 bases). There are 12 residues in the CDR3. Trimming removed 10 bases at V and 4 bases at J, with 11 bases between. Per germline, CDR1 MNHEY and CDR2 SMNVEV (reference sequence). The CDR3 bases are TGTGCCACCGAGACAGTTTACAATGAGCAGTTCTTC. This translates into CATETVYNEQFF.

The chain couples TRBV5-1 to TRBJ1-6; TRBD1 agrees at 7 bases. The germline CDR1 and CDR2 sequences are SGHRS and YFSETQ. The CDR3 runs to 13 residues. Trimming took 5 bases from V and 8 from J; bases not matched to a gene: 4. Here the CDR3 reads CASRRGGDSPLHF. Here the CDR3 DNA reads TGCGCCAGCAGGCGAGGGGGCGATTCACCCCTCCACTTT.

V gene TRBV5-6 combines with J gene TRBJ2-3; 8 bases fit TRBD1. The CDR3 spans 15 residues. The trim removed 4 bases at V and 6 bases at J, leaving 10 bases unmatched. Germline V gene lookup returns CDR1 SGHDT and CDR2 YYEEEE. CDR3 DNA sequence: TGTGCCAGCAGCCAAGTGGACAGGGTATACGATACGCAGTATTTT. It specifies CASSQVDRVYDTQYF.

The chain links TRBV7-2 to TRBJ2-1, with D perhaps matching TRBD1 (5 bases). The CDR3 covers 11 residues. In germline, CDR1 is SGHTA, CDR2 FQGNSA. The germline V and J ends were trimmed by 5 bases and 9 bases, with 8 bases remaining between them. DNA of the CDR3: TGTGCCAGCAGCGCACAGGTTGAGCAGTTCTTC. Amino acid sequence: CASSAQVEQFF.

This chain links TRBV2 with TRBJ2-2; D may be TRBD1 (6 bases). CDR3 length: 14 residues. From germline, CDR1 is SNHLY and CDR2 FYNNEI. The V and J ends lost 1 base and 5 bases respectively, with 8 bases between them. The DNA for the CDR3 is TGTGCCAGCAGTGAAGTAAGGGGGACCGGGGAGCTGTTTTTT. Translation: CASSEVRGTGELFF. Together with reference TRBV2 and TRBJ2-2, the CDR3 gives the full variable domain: EPEVTQTPSHQVTQMGQEVILRCVPISNHLYFYWYRQILGQKVEFLVSFYNNEISEKSEIFDDQFSVERPDGSNFTLKIRSTKLEDSAMYFCASSEVRGTGELFFGEGSRLTVL.

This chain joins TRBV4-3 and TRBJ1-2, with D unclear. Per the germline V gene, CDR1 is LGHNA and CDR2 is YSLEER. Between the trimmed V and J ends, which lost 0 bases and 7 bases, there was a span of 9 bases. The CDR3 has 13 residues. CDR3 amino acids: CASSQERGSGYTF. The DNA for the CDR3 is TGCGCCAGCAGCCAAGAAAGAGGGAGTGGCTACACCTTC.

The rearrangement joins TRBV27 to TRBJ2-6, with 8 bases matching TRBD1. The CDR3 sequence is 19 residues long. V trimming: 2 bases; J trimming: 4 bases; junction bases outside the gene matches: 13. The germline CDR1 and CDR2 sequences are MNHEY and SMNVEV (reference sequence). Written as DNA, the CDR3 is TGTGCCAGCAGTTTAGGATTCGGACAGGGATTCTCCGGGGCCAACGTCCTGACTTTC. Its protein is CASSLGFGQGFSGANVLTF.

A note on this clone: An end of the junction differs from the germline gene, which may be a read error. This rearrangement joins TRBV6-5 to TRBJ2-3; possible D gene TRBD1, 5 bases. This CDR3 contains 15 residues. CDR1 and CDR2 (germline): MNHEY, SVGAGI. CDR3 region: CASSDSRVPTDTQYF. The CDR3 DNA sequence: TGTGCCAGCAGTGACTCCAGGGTCCCCACAGATACGCAGTATTTT.

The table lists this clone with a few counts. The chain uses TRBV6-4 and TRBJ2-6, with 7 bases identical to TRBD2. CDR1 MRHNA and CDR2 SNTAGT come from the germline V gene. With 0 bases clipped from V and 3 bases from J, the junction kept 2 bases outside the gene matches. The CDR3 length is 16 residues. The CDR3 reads CASSDSTGGGANVLTF. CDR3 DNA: TGTGCCAGCAGTGACTCTACGGGAGGTGGGGCCAACGTCCTGACTTTC.

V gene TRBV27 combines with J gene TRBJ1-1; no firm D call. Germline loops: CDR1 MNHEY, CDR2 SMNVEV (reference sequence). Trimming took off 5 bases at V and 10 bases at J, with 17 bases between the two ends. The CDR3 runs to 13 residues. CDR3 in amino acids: CASSLGGYGVAFF. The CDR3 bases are TGTGCCAGCAGTCTAGGTGGTTACGGCGTAGCTTTCTTT.

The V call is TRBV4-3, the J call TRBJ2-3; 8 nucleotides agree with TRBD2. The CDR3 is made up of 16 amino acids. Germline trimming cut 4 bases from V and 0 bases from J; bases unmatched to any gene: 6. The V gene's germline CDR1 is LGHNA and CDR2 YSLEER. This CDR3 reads CASSPPIAGSTDTQYF. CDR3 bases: TGCGCCAGCAGCCCCCCTATAGCGGGAAGCACAGATACGCAGTATTTT.

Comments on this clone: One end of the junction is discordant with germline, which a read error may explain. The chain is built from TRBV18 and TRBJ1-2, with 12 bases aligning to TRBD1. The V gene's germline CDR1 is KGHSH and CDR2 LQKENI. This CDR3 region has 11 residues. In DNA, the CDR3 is TGTGCCAGCTCATCCGGGACAGGGGGCGGATTC. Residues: CASSSGTGGGF.

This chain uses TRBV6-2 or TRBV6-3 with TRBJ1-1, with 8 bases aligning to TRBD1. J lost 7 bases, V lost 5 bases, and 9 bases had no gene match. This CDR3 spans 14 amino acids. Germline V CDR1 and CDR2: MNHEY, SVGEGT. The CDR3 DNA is TGTGCCAGCAGTGCCTGGACAGGGAATTTTGAAGCTTTCTTT. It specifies CASSAWTGNFEAFF.

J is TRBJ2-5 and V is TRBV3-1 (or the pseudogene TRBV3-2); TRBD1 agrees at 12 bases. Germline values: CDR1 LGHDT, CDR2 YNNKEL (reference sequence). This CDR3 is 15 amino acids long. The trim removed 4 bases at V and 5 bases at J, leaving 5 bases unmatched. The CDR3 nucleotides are TGTGCCAGCAGCCTGGGACAGGGGGCGATTGAGACCCAGTACTTC. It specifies CASSLGQGAIETQYF.

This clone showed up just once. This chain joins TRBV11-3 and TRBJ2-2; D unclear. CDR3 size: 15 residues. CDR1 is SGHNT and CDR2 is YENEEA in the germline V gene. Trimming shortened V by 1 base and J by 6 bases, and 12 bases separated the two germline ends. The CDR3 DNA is TGTGCCAGCAGCTTAGTGAGGTTACCCTCCGGGGAGCTGTTTTTT. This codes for CASSLVRLPSGELFF. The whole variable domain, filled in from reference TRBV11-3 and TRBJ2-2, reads EAGVVQSPRYKIIEKKQPVAFWCNPISGHNTLYWYLQNLGQGPELLIRYENEEAVDDSQLPKDRFSAERLKGVDSTLKIQPAELGDSAVYLCASSLVRLPSGELFFGEGSRLTVL.

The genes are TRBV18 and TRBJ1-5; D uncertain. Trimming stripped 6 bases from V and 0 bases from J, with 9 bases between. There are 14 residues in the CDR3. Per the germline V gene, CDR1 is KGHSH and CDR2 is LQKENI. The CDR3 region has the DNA TGTGCCAGCTCGCTTACAAATAGCAATCAGCCCCAGCATTTT. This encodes CASSLTNSNQPQHF.

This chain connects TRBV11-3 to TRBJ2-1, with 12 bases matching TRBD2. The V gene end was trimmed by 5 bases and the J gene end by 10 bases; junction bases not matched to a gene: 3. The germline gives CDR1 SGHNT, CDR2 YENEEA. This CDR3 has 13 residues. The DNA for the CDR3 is TGTGCCAGCAGCAGGACTAGCGGGATCGAGCAGTTCTTC. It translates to CASSRTSGIEQFF.

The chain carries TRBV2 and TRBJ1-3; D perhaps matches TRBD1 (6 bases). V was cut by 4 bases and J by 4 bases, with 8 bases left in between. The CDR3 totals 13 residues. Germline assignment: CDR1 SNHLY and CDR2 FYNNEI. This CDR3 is CASSGTAGNTIYF. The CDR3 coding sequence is TGTGCCAGCAGTGGGACAGCCGGAAACACCATATATTTT.

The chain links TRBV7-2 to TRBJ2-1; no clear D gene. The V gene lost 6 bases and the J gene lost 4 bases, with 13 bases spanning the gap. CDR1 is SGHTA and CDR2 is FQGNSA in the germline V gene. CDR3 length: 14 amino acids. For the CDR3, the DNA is TGTGCCAGCAGTTCCCACCCGACTTACAATGAGCAGTTCTTC. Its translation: CASSSHPTYNEQFF.

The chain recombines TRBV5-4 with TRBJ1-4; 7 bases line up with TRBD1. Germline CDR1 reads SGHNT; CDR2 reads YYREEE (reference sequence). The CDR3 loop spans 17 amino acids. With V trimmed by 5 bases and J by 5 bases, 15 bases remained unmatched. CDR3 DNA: TGTGCCAGCAGTTCCTCCCGGGACAGCGGCCGAAATGAAAAACTGTTTTTT. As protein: CASSSSRDSGRNEKLFF. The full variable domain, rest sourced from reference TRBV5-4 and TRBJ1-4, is ETGVTQSPTHLIKTRGQQVTLRCSSQSGHNTVSWYQQALGQGPQFIFQYYREEENGRGNFPPRFSGLQFPNYSSELNVNALELDDSALYLCASSSSRDSGRNEKLFFGSGTQLSVL.